This T cell receptor (beta chain) was sequenced during a study of cytomegalovirus exposure and HLA in healthy donors. V was clipped by 4 bases and J by 5 bases; unmatched bases: 13. CDR3 size: 17 residues. Germline V gives CDR1 LGHNA, CDR2 YNFKEQ. Study results and limitations: A later analysis reportedly found fewer N-insertions in an Asian-associated ancestry cluster than the approximately 660-donor mean. In a later analysis, TCR association rates varied by HLA locus: DRB1 most, HLA-C fewest.

The PCR had 60 Vbeta and 13 Jbeta primers. Clones were read by immunoSEQ multiplex PCR, and TCRdb kept only the in-frame ones, dropping some. The sample lists 110,000 to 150,000 clones; 70% to 85% were seen once. Donors had nominal health at sampling but likely had unrecorded immune exposures. Of note for this clone: Its antigen remains unknown.

The rearrangement joins TRBV4-2 to TRBJ2-5; TRBD1 aligns across 10 bases. This clonotype originated in a woman aged 40 to 55 in good health and CMV-seronegative. Sequencing was done on a sample of PBMCs. CDR3 in DNA: TGTGCCAGCAGCCGAAGAGCCGGGACAGGGGTAGGGGAGACCCAGTACTTC. Translation: CASSRRAGTGVGETQYF.